The 14 T cell receptor beta chains given below trace back to one sample, sequenced in a study of CD4+ T cells in melanoma. Sequenced by immunoSEQ multiplex PCR; TCRdb stores in-frame clones only, minus some. The sample includes about 4,500 clones, under 75% of them seen just once. The sequencing input was cells from a culture (not recorded whether cultured in vitro). These receptors were taken from a human donor with melanoma.

This clone showed up just a few times. The chain combines TRBV3-1 (or the pseudogene TRBV3-2) with TRBJ2-7; D gene unclear. V was clipped by 2 bases and J by 7 bases, with 18 bases between them. CDR3 size: 15 residues. The germline V gene encodes CDR1 LGHDT and CDR2 YNNKEL (reference sequence). DNA for the CDR3: TGTGCCAGCAGCCAATCTGCCATTACGTATAGTGAGCAGTACTTC. This codes for CASSQSAITYSEQYF.

The chain joins TRBV3-1 (or the pseudogene TRBV3-2) to TRBJ2-1; 11 bases agree with TRBD1. V shed 4 bases and J 8 bases; nucleotides not matched to a gene: 10. The CDR3 covers 16 residues. CDR1 and CDR2 (germline): LGHDT, YNNKEL (reference sequence). The DNA of the CDR3 is TGTGCCAGCAGCCCCCTGGCGGGACAGGGGGTCGATGAGCAGTTCTTC. Its protein is CASSPLAGQGVDEQFF.

The genes are TRBV28 and TRBJ1-1, with a possible D match to TRBD1 (6 bases). The CDR3 runs 17 residues. Trimming removed 6 bases at V and 3 bases at J, with 23 bases between. Germline assignment: CDR1 MDHEN and CDR2 SYDVKM. DNA of the CDR3: TGTGCCAGCAGAACACCTGGGGGGACACCGAGGGACACTGAAGCTTTCTTT. As protein: CASRTPGGTPRDTEAFF. Together with reference TRBV28 and TRBJ1-1, the CDR3 gives the full variable domain: DVKVTQSSRYLVKRTGEKVFLECVQDMDHENMFWYRQDPGLGLRLIYFSYDVKMKEKGDIPEGYSVSREKKERFSLILESASTNQTSMYLCASRTPGGTPRDTEAFFGQGTRLTVV.

The chain uses TRBV10-3 and TRBJ1-4; the match to TRBD1 covers 10 bases. Germline trimming cut 6 bases from V and 8 bases from J; bases unmatched to any gene: 6. The CDR3 contains 14 residues. CDR1 and CDR2 (germline): ENHRY, SYGVKD. The chain's CDR3 is CAISQGTGEEKLFF. CDR3 nucleotide sequence: TGTGCCATCAGCCAAGGGACAGGGGAGGAAAAACTGTTTTTT.

This chain links TRBV28 with TRBJ2-7; perhaps TRBD1 as D (6 bases). Per the germline V gene, CDR1 is MDHEN and CDR2 is SYDVKM. The CDR3 has 15 amino acids. With 3 bases removed from V and 0 bases from J, the gap between germline ends came to 12 bases. DNA for the CDR3: TGTGCCAGCAGTTTTGGTACAGGGAGCTCCTACGAGCAGTACTTC. Amino acids: CASSFGTGSSYEQYF.

This clone is medium-sized. The genes are TRBV5-1 and TRBJ2-5; no clear D. Trimming cost V 0 bases and J 3 bases, with 3 bases left between them. Germline loops: CDR1 SGHRS, CDR2 YFSETQ. There are 12 residues in the CDR3. CDR3 region: CASSLAEETQYF. The CDR3 DNA follows: TGCGCCAGCAGCTTGGCGGAAGAGACCCAGTACTTC.

The rearrangement uses TRBV10-1 and TRBJ2-1; 11 nucleotides line up with TRBD2. Germline assignment: CDR1 WNHNN and CDR2 SYGVQD (reference sequence). Trimming at V came to 3 bases and at J to 8 bases, leaving 12 bases not matched to a gene. The CDR3 totals 17 residues. CDR3 in amino acids: CASSDSLVAGGRDEQFF. CDR3 DNA: TGCGCCAGCAGTGATTCATTAGTAGCGGGGGGGCGAGATGAGCAGTTCTTC.

CDR3: CASSAFHSQGSNEQFF. The CDR3 region has the DNA TGTGCCAGCAGTGCATTCCACTCACAGGGATCAAATGAGCAGTTCTTC. J is TRBJ2-1 and V is TRBV2, with D tentatively TRBD1 (6 bases). CDR1 SNHLY and CDR2 FYNNEI come from the germline V gene. The CDR3 covers 16 residues. V gave up 4 bases and J gave up 7 bases, with 20 bases separating them.

A remark on this clone: Other nucleotide sequences from this sample produce the same CDR3. The chain uses TRBV6-5 and TRBJ2-7; 8 bases map to TRBD1. The germline gives CDR1 MNHEY, CDR2 SVGAGI. V shed 6 bases, J shed 1 base, and the junction held 5 bases outside the gene matches. The CDR3 is 14 amino acids. In nucleotides, the CDR3 is TGTGCCAGCAGCCCCGGACAGGGTTCCTACGAGCAGTACTTC. Residues: CASSPGQGSYEQYF.

This clone was seen once. The genes are TRBV3-1 (or the pseudogene TRBV3-2) and TRBJ2-5; TRBD2 matches at 8 bases. The CDR3 sequence is 17 residues long. Trimming at V came to 0 bases and at J to 4 bases, leaving 10 bases not matched to a gene. Germline V gene lookup returns CDR1 LGHDT and CDR2 YNNKEL (reference sequence). CDR3 sequence reads: CASSQERGRGGRETQYF. CDR3 bases: TGTGCCAGCAGCCAAGAGCGAGGTCGGGGGGGCCGAGAGACCCAGTACTTC.

CDR3 residues: CASSRRTSGVGEQYF. The CDR3 DNA reads TGCGCCAGCAGCCGTAGGACTAGCGGAGTGGGCGAGCAGTACTTC. The gene calls are TRBV5-1 and TRBJ2-7; 10 nucleotides align to TRBD2. The CDR3 has 15 amino acids. CDR1 is SGHRS and CDR2 is YFSETQ in the germline V gene. The V and J ends lost 4 bases and 6 bases, in that order; junction bases with no gene match: 10.

The chain links TRBV7-9 to TRBJ1-1; no firm D call. Germline V CDR1 and CDR2: SEHNR, FQNEAQ (reference sequence). Trimming cost V 5 bases and J 1 base, with 11 bases left between them. This CDR3 region has 14 residues. CDR3 bases: TGTGCCAGCAGCCAAGAGGGTGGGAACACTGAAGCTTTCTTT. Its translation is CASSQEGGNTEAFF.

This clone was seen once. This chain connects TRBV6-1 to TRBJ2-1; 9 bases are shared with TRBD2. This CDR3 spans 17 amino acids. From germline, CDR1 is MNHNS and CDR2 SASEGT. Germline trimming cut 2 bases from V and 9 bases from J; bases unmatched to any gene: 14. CDR3 bases: TGTGCCAGCAGTGAATGGGCTAGCGGGAACCCTACAAGTGAGCAGTTCTTC. This codes for CASSEWASGNPTSEQFF.

The chain is built from TRBV19 and TRBJ1-2, with D possibly matching TRBD1 (5 bases). This CDR3 spans 15 amino acids. Trimming removed 7 bases at V and 8 bases at J, with 23 bases between. Germline values: CDR1 LNHDA, CDR2 SQIVND (reference sequence). Written as DNA, the CDR3 is TGTGCCAGTATATCCAGGGAAGCGGCTCTGAGGGGCTACACCTTC. The encoded protein is CASISREAALRGYTF.